Presented here are 14 T cell receptor beta chains from one specimen sequenced in a study of cytomegalovirus exposure and HLA in healthy donors. The study ran its PCR with 60 Vbeta and 13 Jbeta primers. Clones were sequenced by immunoSEQ multiplex PCR, and TCRdb holds only the in-frame ones, with some missing. The sample shows more than 200,000 clones, just under 70% of them seen only once. The sample comprised PBMCs. These receptors originate from a man aged 35 to 55 in good health and CMV-seropositive.

The chain has TRBV6-5 and TRBJ2-7; D perhaps matches TRBD2 (7 bases). Germline V gene lookup returns CDR1 MNHEY and CDR2 SVGAGI. V lost 8 bases, J lost 3 bases, and 17 bases lay in between. The CDR3 runs 14 residues. CDR3 sequence: CASPPRGGGYEQYF. CDR3 DNA sequence: TGTGCCAGCCCCCCGAGGGGGGGAGGCTACGAGCAGTACTTC.

The chain carries TRBV7-3 and TRBJ2-3, with D tentatively TRBD1 (6 bases). Germline V lookup: CDR1 SGHTA, CDR2 FQGTGA. V lost 4 bases and J 0 bases, leaving 11 bases between the germline ends. The CDR3 is made up of 15 amino acids. DNA for the CDR3: TGTGCCAGCAGCTCAGGGGTCTCCAGCACAGATACGCAGTATTTT. Protein product: CASSSGVSSTDTQYF.

The CDR3 DNA follows: TGTGCCAGCTCACCACGAGCGGGTGGACCAGGCGATAATGAAAAACTGTTTTTT. Protein: CASSPRAGGPGDNEKLFF. The chain links TRBV18 to TRBJ1-4, with D uncertain. There are 18 residues in the CDR3. Trimming stripped 1 base from V and 4 bases from J, with 19 bases between. The V gene's germline CDR1 is KGHSH and CDR2 LQKENI.

This clone was observed a handful of times. CDR3 in DNA: TGTGCCAGCAGCGCCCGACAGGGGAGGTATGAGCAGTTCTTC. Its translation is CASSARQGRYEQFF. The chain recombines TRBV5-4 with TRBJ2-1; the match to TRBD1 covers 8 bases. The germline CDR1 and CDR2 sequences are SGHNT and YYREEE (reference sequence). The ends lost 4 bases at V and 8 bases at J; junction bases unmatched: 8. This CDR3 is 14 amino acids long.

The chain links TRBV18 to TRBJ1-2, with D perhaps TRBD1 (5 bases). The CDR3 loop spans 15 amino acids. The germline gives CDR1 KGHSH, CDR2 LQKENI. V gave up 0 bases and J gave up 8 bases, with 16 bases separating them. The CDR3 nucleotides are TGTGCCAGCTCACCACCCGGGACTACGGTGGAAGGCTACACCTTC. Protein sequence: CASSPPGTTVEGYTF. Full variable domain (missing parts from reference TRBV18 and TRBJ1-2): NAGVMQNPRHLVRRRGQEARLRCSPMKGHSHVYWYRQLPEEGLKFMVYLQKENIIDESGMPKERFSAEFPKEGPSILRIQQVVRGDSAAYFCASSPPGTTVEGYTFGSGTRLTVV.

The gene calls are TRBV7-8 and TRBJ1-5; unclear D gene. Germline V gene lookup returns CDR1 SGHVS and CDR2 FQNEAQ. Trimming took off 3 bases at V and 10 bases at J, with 19 bases between the two ends. The CDR3 is 15 residues long. This CDR3 is CASSFLSQSGFPQHF. DNA of the CDR3: TGTGCCAGCAGCTTTTTGTCGCAGTCAGGATTTCCCCAGCATTTT.

This clone was detected once. The V call is TRBV6-5, the J call TRBJ1-6; D call uncertain. Trimming removed 2 bases at V and 1 base at J, with 9 bases between. CDR1 is MNHEY, CDR2 SVGAGI, per germline. CDR3 length: 16 amino acids. For the CDR3, the DNA is TGTGCCAGCAGTTACACACCGGGATCCTATAATTCACCCCTCCACTTT. Protein sequence: CASSYTPGSYNSPLHF.

The chain couples TRBV7-6 to TRBJ2-2; tentative D call: TRBD1 (5 bases). Germline assignment: CDR1 SGHVS and CDR2 FNYEAQ. There are 12 residues in the CDR3. V gave up 5 bases and J gave up 6 bases, with 7 bases separating them. CDR3 coding DNA: TGTGCCAGCAGCCTGACAGCCGGGGAGCTGTTTTTT. Translation: CASSLTAGELFF.

This clone was seen once. The genes are TRBV10-3 and TRBJ2-6; D might be TRBD2 (5 bases). The CDR3 has 14 residues. Per germline, CDR1 ENHRY and CDR2 SYGVKD. V shed 2 bases and J shed 3 bases, with 5 bases lying between them. CDR3 sequence reads: CAISEGSGANVLTF. The CDR3 DNA sequence: TGTGCCATCAGTGAGGGGAGTGGGGCCAACGTCCTGACTTTC.

CDR3 residues: CASSIESSGANVLTF. CDR3 nucleotides: TGTGCCAGTAGTATCGAGAGCTCTGGGGCCAACGTCCTGACTTTC. The chain combines TRBV19 with TRBJ2-6; no clear D. The CDR3 loop spans 15 amino acids. The V gene lost 3 bases and the J gene lost 0 bases, with 6 bases spanning the gap. In germline, CDR1 is LNHDA, CDR2 SQIVND (reference sequence).

The rearrangement uses TRBV29-1 and TRBJ1-2; D might be TRBD1 (6 bases). The CDR3 length is 12 residues. Germline values: CDR1 SQVTM, CDR2 ANQGSEA. The ends were cut back, 8 bases at V and 9 bases at J, with 19 bases in the middle. The CDR3 loop is CSSEGGQRSYTF. The CDR3 DNA reads as TGCAGCTCTGAGGGGGGGCAGCGGAGCTACACCTTC. The full variable domain, its missing parts supplied by reference TRBV29-1 and TRBJ1-2, is SAVISQKPSRDICQRGTSLTIQCQVDSQVTMMFWYRQQPGQSLTLIATANQGSEATYESGFVIDKFPISRPNLTFSTLTVSNMSPEDSSIYLCSSEGGQRSYTFGSGTRLTVV.

The V gene is TRBV9, the J gene TRBJ1-1; D remains unclear. Deletions cut 4 bases from V and 10 bases from J, with 20 bases between. Germline CDR1 and CDR2: SGDLS and YYNGEE. The CDR3 length is 14 residues. CDR3 sequence (DNA): TGTGCCAGCAGCCTCAACGCCGCCTCCGCGGGAGCTTTCTTT. Translation: CASSLNAASAGAFF.

This clone has just one count. V is TRBV18 and J is TRBJ2-3; 8 nucleotides match TRBD1. The CDR3 totals 15 residues. V lost 0 bases to trimming and J lost 6 bases; unmatched junction nucleotides: 5. CDR1 is KGHSH and CDR2 is LQKENI in the germline V gene. CDR3 protein: CASSPPQGVADTQYF. DNA of the CDR3: TGTGCCAGCTCACCACCACAGGGGGTGGCGGATACGCAGTATTTT.

This chain uses TRBV6-5 with TRBJ2-2, with D perhaps TRBD1 (5 bases). Germline V gene data show CDR1 as MNHEY and CDR2 as SVGAGI. The CDR3 is made up of 15 amino acids. V lost 5 bases and J lost 1, with 11 bases in between. This chain's CDR3 is CASSRTIRNTGELFF. CDR3 in DNA: TGTGCCAGCAGTAGGACAATTAGGAACACCGGGGAGCTGTTTTTT.